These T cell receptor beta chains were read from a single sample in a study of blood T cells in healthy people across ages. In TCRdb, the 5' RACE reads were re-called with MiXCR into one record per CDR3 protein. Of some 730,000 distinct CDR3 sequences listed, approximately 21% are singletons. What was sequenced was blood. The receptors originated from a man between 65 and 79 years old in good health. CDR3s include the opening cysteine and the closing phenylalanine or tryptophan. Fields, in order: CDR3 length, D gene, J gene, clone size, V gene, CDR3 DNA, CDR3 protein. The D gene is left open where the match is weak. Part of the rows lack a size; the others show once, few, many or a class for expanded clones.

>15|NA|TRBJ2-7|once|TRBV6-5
TGTGCCAGCAAGCCCTCAGGACTCGGGGCCTACGAGCAGTACTTC
CASKPSGLGAYEQYF
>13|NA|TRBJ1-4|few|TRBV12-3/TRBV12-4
TGTGCCAGCATGGAAACCCCAGGGGAAAAACTGTTTTTT
CASMETPGEKLFF
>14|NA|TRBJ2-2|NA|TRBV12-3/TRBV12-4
TGTGCCAGCAGTTTAGCGGGAGTTGCCGGGGAGCTGTTTTTT
CASSLAGVAGELFF
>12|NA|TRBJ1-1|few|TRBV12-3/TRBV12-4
TGTGCCAGCAGTTTATGGGCCAGTGAAGCTTTCTTT
CASSLWASEAFF
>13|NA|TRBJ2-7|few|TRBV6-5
TGTGCCAGCAGTCGGGACGGCACCTACGAGCAGTACTTC
CASSRDGTYEQYF
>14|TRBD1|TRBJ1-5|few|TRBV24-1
TGTGCCACCAGTGAACCAGGGGGCGATCAGCCCCAGCATTTT
CATSEPGGDQPQHF
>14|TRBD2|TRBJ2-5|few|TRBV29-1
TGCAGCGTTGATAGCGGGGTGCGCCGCAGAACTCAGTACTTC
CSVDSGVRRRTQYF
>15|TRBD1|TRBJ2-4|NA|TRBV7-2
TGTGCCAGCAGCCGGACAGGGGTGGTCAAAAACATTCAGTACTTC
CASSRTGVVKNIQYF
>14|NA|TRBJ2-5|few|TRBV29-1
TGCAGCGTTCCGATGGGGGAGGTTCAAGAGACCCAGTACTTC
CSVPMGEVQETQYF
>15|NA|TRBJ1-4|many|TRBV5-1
TGCGCCAGCAGCCTAACCTTGGAGCCTAATGAAAAACTGTTTTTT
CASSLTLEPNEKLFF
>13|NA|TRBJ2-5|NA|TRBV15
TGTGCCACCAGCGAGGTCGATGTTGAGACCCAGTACTTC
CATSEVDVETQYF
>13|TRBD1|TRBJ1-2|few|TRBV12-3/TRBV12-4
TGTGCCAGCAGCCCTGGGACAGGGGATGGCTACACCTTC
CASSPGTGDGYTF
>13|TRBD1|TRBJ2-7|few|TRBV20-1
TGCAGTGCCGAGGGGACAGGGAATGACGAGCAGTACTTC
CSAEGTGNDEQYF
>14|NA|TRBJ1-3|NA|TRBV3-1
TGTGCCAGCAGCCAAGGGTTATATGGAAACACCATATATTTT
CASSQGLYGNTIYF
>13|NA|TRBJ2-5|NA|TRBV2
TGTGCCAGCAGTGTACGACAGGTAGAGACCCAGTACTTC
CASSVRQVETQYF
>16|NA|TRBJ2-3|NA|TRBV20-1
TGCAGTGCTAGAGACTCCAGGAGAGCTAGCACAGATACGCAGTATTTT
CSARDSRRASTDTQYF
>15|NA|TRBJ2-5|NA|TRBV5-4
TGTGCCAGCAGCTGGAGTTCCCTCGCACAAGAGACCCAGTACTTC
CASSWSSLAQETQYF
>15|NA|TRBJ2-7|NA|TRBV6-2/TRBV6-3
TGTGCCAGCAGTTACTGGACCAGGGGTGCCCACGAGCAGTACTTC
CASSYWTRGAHEQYF
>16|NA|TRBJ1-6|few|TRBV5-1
TGCGCCAGCAGCTTGGGAAACAGCTCCTATAATTCACCCCTCCACTTT
CASSLGNSSYNSPLHF
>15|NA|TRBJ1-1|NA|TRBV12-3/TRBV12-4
TGTGCCAGCAGTTCCTTCCCCCTGGGGAACACTGAAGCTTTCTTT
CASSSFPLGNTEAFF
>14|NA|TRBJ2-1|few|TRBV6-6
TGTGCCAGCAGTGGGGGTGAGTTATACAATGAGCAGTTCTTC
CASSGGELYNEQFF
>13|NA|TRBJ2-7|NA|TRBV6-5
TGTGCCAGCGGAGCCCGAAGCTCCTACGAGCAGTACTTC
CASGARSSYEQYF
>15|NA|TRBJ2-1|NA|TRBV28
TGTGCCAGCAGTTTATATAAGAGCTCCTACAATGAGCAGTTCTTC
CASSLYKSSYNEQFF
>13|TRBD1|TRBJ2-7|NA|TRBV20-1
TGCAGTGCTAAACAGGGGGTCTCCTACGAGCAGTACTTC
CSAKQGVSYEQYF
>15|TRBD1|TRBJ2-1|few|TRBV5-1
TGCGCCAGCAGCTTGATTTCACGCGGACAGGATGAGCAGTTCTTC
CASSLISRGQDEQFF
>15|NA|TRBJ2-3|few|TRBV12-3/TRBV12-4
TGTGCCAGCAGTCCCCTTCGGGCCGTCACAGATACGCAGTATTTT
CASSPLRAVTDTQYF
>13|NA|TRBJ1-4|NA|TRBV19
TGTGCCAGTAGTCGGGGCATGAGTGAAAAACTGTTTTTT
CASSRGMSEKLFF
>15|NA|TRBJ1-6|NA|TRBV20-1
TGCAGTGCTAGAGATTTGGCGGCTTATAATTCACCCCTCCACTTT
CSARDLAAYNSPLHF
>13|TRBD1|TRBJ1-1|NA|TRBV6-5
TGTGCCAGCAGCAGACAGGGGACCGTTGAAGCTTTCTTT
CASSRQGTVEAFF
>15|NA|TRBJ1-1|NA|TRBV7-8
TGTGCCAGCAGCTCAGCGGGCCGGGTAGGAACTGAAGCTTTCTTT
CASSSAGRVGTEAFF
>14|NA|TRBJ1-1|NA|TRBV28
TGTGACAGCAATTATGGTCGACCGAACACTGAAGCTTTCTTT
CDSNYGRPNTEAFF
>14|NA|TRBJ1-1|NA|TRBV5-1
TGCGCCAGCCTAGGAGGGGGTCAGAATACTGAAGCTTTCTTT
CASLGGGQNTEAFF
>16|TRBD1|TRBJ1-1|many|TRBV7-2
TGTGCCAGCAGCCTCCAGACAGGGGGCTTGAACACTGAAGCTTTCTTT
CASSLQTGGLNTEAFF
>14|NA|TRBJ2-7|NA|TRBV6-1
TGTGCCAGCGGCCGACACGAGGCTGGATACGAGCAGTACTTC
CASGRHEAGYEQYF
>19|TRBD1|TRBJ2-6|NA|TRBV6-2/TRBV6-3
TGTGCCAGCAGTTATCATACTCGGACAGGGGTGTCTGGGGCCAACGCCCTGACTTTC
CASSYHTRTGVSGANALTF
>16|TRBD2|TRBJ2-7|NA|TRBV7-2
TGTGCCAGCAGCCACGACGCGGCTAGCGGGGCCTACGAGCAGTACTTC
CASSHDAASGAYEQYF
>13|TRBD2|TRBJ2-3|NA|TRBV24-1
TGTGCCACCAGTGATTTGCTAGCGGGGACGCAGTATTTT
CATSDLLAGTQYF
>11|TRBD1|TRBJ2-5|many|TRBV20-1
TGCAGTGCTCTGGACAGGGAGACCCAGTACTTC
CSALDRETQYF
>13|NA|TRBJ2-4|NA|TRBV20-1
TGCAGTGTGAGCCAATCAGGCGGGAACATTCAGTACTTC
CSVSQSGGNIQYF
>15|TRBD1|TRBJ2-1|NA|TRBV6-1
TGTGCCAGCAGTGAACCGGGACAGGGTTACAATGAGCAGTTCTTC
CASSEPGQGYNEQFF
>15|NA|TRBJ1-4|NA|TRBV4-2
TGTGCCAGCAGCCAAGACGGCAGGGTGCCTGAAAAACTGTTTTTT
CASSQDGRVPEKLFF
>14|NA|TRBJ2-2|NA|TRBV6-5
TGTGCCAGCAGTAGGACGGATCTCACCGGGGAGCTGTTTTTT
CASSRTDLTGELFF
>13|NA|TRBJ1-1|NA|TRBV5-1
TGCGCCAGCAGCGGAATACAGGTAGGGGAAGCTTTCTTT
CASSGIQVGEAFF
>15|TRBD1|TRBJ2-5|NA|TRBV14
TGTGCCAGCAGCCCCGGGACAGGTGGCGGAGAGACCCAGTACTTC
CASSPGTGGGETQYF
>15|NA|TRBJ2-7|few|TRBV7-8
TGTGCCAGCAGCTTAGGCCAAGGTGGTGGGTACGAGCAGTACTTC
CASSLGQGGGYEQYF
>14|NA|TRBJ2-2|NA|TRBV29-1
TGCAGCGTTGCAGGGGGGACTGGGGGCGGGGAGCTGTTTTTT
CSVAGGTGGGELFF
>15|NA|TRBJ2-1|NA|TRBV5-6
TGTGCCAGCAGCTTGGCTGGGGAGTGGTCCAATGAGCAGTTCTTC
CASSLAGEWSNEQFF
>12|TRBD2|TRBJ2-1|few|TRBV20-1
TGCAGTGTGGGGAGGGCCAGAAATGAGCAGTTCTTC
CSVGRARNEQFF
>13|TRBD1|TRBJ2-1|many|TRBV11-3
TGTGCCAGCAGCTTAGATAGGACAGGTGAGCAGTTCTTC
CASSLDRTGEQFF
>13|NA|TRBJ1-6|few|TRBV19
TGTGCCAGCCAGAGGACGCGGAATTCACCCCTCCACTTT
CASQRTRNSPLHF
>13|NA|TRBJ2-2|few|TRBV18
TGTGCCAGCTCACCCAAGAACACCGGGGAGCTGTTTTTT
CASSPKNTGELFF
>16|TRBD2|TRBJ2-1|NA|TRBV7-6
TGTGCCAGCACCAGGACTAGCGGGGGGGGTTACAATGAGCAGTTCTTC
CASTRTSGGGYNEQFF